The clone carrying this T cell receptor (beta chain) was seen ten or more times. V lost 0 bases and J 4 bases, leaving 15 bases between the germline ends. The CDR3 is 16 amino acids. Germline lookup yields CDR1 DFQATT and CDR2 SNEGSKA (reference sequence). Three rounds of nested PCR, following a modified ARM-PCR protocol, produced the TCRbeta library. Each CDR3 protein gets one entry after TCRdb re-called the multiplex PCR reads with MiXCR. This table holds about 100,000 distinct CDR3 sequences, 65% found once. This sample's RNA came from whole unsorted tissue. More than 3 cm separated this lung sample from the edge of the tumor. This sample is drawn from a study of tumor and adjacent non-tumor tissue in lung cancer.

Input material: distant non-tumor lung tissue. The V gene is TRBV20-1, the J gene TRBJ2-2; possible D gene TRBD2, 5 bases. The TCR originated in a man aged 25 to 45 with non-small cell lung cancer. The CDR3 here is CSAREGGGGVTGELFF. The CDR3 nucleotides read TGCAGTGCTAGAGAGGGCGGAGGCGGTGTCACCGGGGAGCTGTTTTTT.